This T cell receptor (beta chain) appears in the sequencing data of a study of tumor-infiltrating lymphocytes in primary liver carcinoma. Study-wide context: Staging placed the tumors at T1-T3 N0M0, and they measured about 4.2 to 10 cm across.

Taking roughly 18-32 mg of unsorted bulk tissue, the authors co-extracted RNA and DNA. This clonotype was recorded many times. V was trimmed by 4 bases and J by 7 bases, leaving 11 bases between them. CDR3 size: 13 residues. Germline-derived CDR1 and CDR2 are SGHDN and FVKESK. TCR beta cDNA was made from 450 to 600 ng total RNA with a constant-region primer. Slightly modified ARM-PCR with three nested multiplex PCR rounds yielded TCR beta libraries. Primers for the first two PCR rounds were TRBV1-TRBV30 forward primers and a C-beta reverse primer (roughly 9 cycles per round). TCRdb ran MiXCR on the multiplex PCR reads and lists one entry per CDR3 protein. The top ten hold approximately 30% of the sample, which has 85,000 to 100,000 distinct CDR3 sequences, just under 70% seen once.

The specimen was tumor-adjacent normal liver tissue. The TCR comes from a man aged 40-55 years with primary liver carcinoma and hepatitis B virus infection. The rearrangement uses TRBV14 and TRBJ2-1, with unresolved D. The CDR3 here is CASSPFHGNEQFF. The CDR3 DNA follows: TGTGCCAGCAGCCCCTTCCATGGGAATGAGCAGTTCTTC.